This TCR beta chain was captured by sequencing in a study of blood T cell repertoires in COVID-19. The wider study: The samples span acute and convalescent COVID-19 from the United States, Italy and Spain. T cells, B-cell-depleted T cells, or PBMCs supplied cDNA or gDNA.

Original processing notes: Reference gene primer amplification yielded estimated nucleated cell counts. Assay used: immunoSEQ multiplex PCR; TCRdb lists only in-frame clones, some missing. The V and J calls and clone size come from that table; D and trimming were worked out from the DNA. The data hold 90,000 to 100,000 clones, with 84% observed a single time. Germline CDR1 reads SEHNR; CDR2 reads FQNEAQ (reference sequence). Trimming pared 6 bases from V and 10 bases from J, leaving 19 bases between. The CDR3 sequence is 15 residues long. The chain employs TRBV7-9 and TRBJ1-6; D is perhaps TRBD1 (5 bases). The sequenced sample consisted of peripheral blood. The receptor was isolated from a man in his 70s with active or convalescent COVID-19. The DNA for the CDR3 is TGTGCCAGCAGTCCATCGGGGGGGGTCGGATCACCCCTCCACTTT. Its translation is CASSPSGGVGSPLHF.